The rows below give T cell receptor beta chains drawn from one sample of a study of blood T cell repertoires in COVID-19. Repertoires were generated with immunoSEQ multiplex PCR, while TCRdb's copy carries only in-frame clones and drops some. The sample has 85,000 to 110,000 clones; about 90% are singletons. The sequenced sample consisted of peripheral blood. The receptor source for this set is a human donor in a cohort sampled during active COVID-19. CDR3s include the opening cysteine and the closing phenylalanine or tryptophan. Fields, in order: J gene, clone size, D gene, V gene, CDR3 protein, CDR3 DNA. The D gene is left open where the match is weak. Where a row states a size, it is once, few, many or the class of an expanded clone; other rows omit it.

j_gene: TRBJ1-4; abundance: -; d_gene: -; v_gene: TRBV5-4; CDR3aa: CASSLRGSNEKLFF; CDR3nt: TGTGCCAGCAGCTTGCGCGGAAGTAATGAAAAACTGTTTTTT
j_gene: TRBJ2-7; abundance: few; d_gene: -; v_gene: TRBV6-6; CDR3aa: CASSYWTAYEQYF; CDR3nt: TGTGCCAGCAGTTACTGGACAGCCTACGAGCAGTACTTC
j_gene: TRBJ2-1; abundance: -; d_gene: -; v_gene: TRBV28; CDR3aa: CASSLSGGDDEQFF; CDR3nt: TGTGCCAGCAGTTTAAGCGGCGGGGACGATGAGCAGTTCTTC
j_gene: TRBJ2-3; abundance: -; d_gene: -; v_gene: TRBV3-1/TRBV3-2; CDR3aa: CASSQEDGTDTQYF; CDR3nt: TGTGCCAGCAGCCAAGAAGACGGGACAGATACGCAGTATTTT
j_gene: TRBJ2-6; abundance: -; d_gene: TRBD1; v_gene: TRBV11-2; CDR3aa: CASRTGQTSSGANVLTF; CDR3nt: TGTGCCAGCAGGACGGGACAGACGAGCTCTGGGGCCAACGTCCTGACTTTC
j_gene: TRBJ2-2; abundance: -; d_gene: -; v_gene: TRBV30; CDR3aa: CAWSVGSGELFF; CDR3nt: TGTGCCTGGAGTGTTGGGAGCGGGGAGCTGTTTTTT
j_gene: TRBJ2-1; abundance: -; d_gene: TRBD2; v_gene: TRBV15; CDR3aa: CATSRGTSPNEQFF; CDR3nt: TGTGCCACCAGCAGAGGGACTAGCCCCAATGAGCAGTTCTTC
j_gene: TRBJ2-5; abundance: -; d_gene: TRBD2; v_gene: TRBV2; CDR3aa: CASRERTSGGETQYF; CDR3nt: TGTGCCAGCAGGGAACGGACTAGCGGGGGTGAGACCCAGTACTTC
j_gene: TRBJ2-1; abundance: -; d_gene: TRBD2; v_gene: TRBV27; CDR3aa: CASSLSGTSGIRFF; CDR3nt: TGTGCCAGCAGTTTATCCGGGACTAGCGGAATTCGGTTCTTC
j_gene: TRBJ2-5; abundance: -; d_gene: TRBD1; v_gene: TRBV5-1; CDR3aa: CASSDPDRGQTQYF; CDR3nt: TGCGCCAGCAGCGACCCTGACAGGGGACAGACCCAGTACTTC
j_gene: TRBJ1-1; abundance: -; d_gene: TRBD1; v_gene: TRBV5-4; CDR3aa: CASSSGQGAVTEAFF; CDR3nt: TGTGCCAGCAGCTCAGGACAGGGGGCGGTCACTGAAGCTTTCTTT
j_gene: TRBJ1-5; abundance: -; d_gene: TRBD1; v_gene: TRBV19; CDR3aa: CATALRTGGYSNQPQHF; CDR3nt: TGTGCCACCGCACTACGGACAGGTGGTTATAGCAATCAGCCCCAGCATTTT
j_gene: TRBJ1-2; abundance: once; d_gene: -; v_gene: TRBV18; CDR3aa: CASSPAGEGYTF; CDR3nt: TGTGCCAGCTCACCGGCGGGGGAGGGCTACACCTTC
j_gene: TRBJ2-7; abundance: -; d_gene: TRBD1; v_gene: TRBV6-5; CDR3aa: CASSSLGTAYEQYF; CDR3nt: TGTGCCAGCAGTTCTCTAGGGACAGCCTACGAGCAGTACTTC
j_gene: TRBJ2-1; abundance: once; d_gene: TRBD1; v_gene: TRBV10-3; CDR3aa: CAISEPGQGSYNEQFF; CDR3nt: TGTGCCATCAGTGAGCCGGGACAGGGCTCCTACAATGAGCAGTTCTTC
j_gene: TRBJ1-1; abundance: -; d_gene: -; v_gene: TRBV11-2; CDR3aa: CASSLRGRGNTEAFF; CDR3nt: TGTGCCAGCAGCTTAAGGGGGAGGGGGAACACTGAAGCTTTCTTT
j_gene: TRBJ2-7; abundance: -; d_gene: TRBD2; v_gene: TRBV13; CDR3aa: CASSTRTSGSYEQYF; CDR3nt: TGTGCCAGCAGCACCCGGACTAGCGGTTCCTACGAGCAGTACTTC
j_gene: TRBJ1-4; abundance: once; d_gene: -; v_gene: TRBV9; CDR3aa: CASSARHEGDEKLFF; CDR3nt: TGTGCCAGCAGCGCCCGGCACGAGGGTGATGAAAAACTGTTTTTT
j_gene: TRBJ2-2; abundance: -; d_gene: TRBD1; v_gene: TRBV4-1; CDR3aa: CASSRGGGTGELFF; CDR3nt: TGCGCCAGCAGCCGAGGGGGCGGAACCGGGGAGCTGTTTTTT
j_gene: TRBJ1-1; abundance: -; d_gene: TRBD1; v_gene: TRBV7-9; CDR3aa: CASSIEPGTGSPNTEAFF; CDR3nt: TGTGCCAGCAGCATCGAACCCGGGACAGGGTCCCCGAACACTGAAGCTTTCTTT
j_gene: TRBJ1-5; abundance: -; d_gene: TRBD1; v_gene: TRBV6-6; CDR3aa: CASSPGQGVNQPQHF; CDR3nt: TGTGCCAGCAGTCCCGGACAGGGGGTAAATCAGCCCCAGCATTTT
j_gene: TRBJ1-5; abundance: -; d_gene: TRBD1; v_gene: TRBV7-8; CDR3aa: CASSRRTGGTDQPQHF; CDR3nt: TGTGCCAGCAGTCGCCGGACAGGGGGAACGGATCAGCCCCAGCATTTT
j_gene: TRBJ1-2; abundance: -; d_gene: TRBD1; v_gene: TRBV3-1/TRBV3-2; CDR3aa: CASSPGTGWSYGYTF; CDR3nt: TGTGCCAGCAGCCCCGGGACAGGGTGGAGCTATGGCTACACCTTC
j_gene: TRBJ2-1; abundance: few; d_gene: TRBD1; v_gene: TRBV5-1; CDR3aa: CASSLGQGNFEQFF; CDR3nt: TGCGCCAGCAGCTTGGGACAGGGAAATTTTGAGCAGTTCTTC
j_gene: TRBJ2-7; abundance: few; d_gene: -; v_gene: TRBV7-8; CDR3aa: CASSPRGAGGVGEQYF; CDR3nt: TGTGCCAGCAGCCCCCGTGGGGCCGGGGGTGTGGGCGAGCAGTACTTC
j_gene: TRBJ1-6; abundance: -; d_gene: TRBD1; v_gene: TRBV19; CDR3aa: CATRRPPGQGNSPLHF; CDR3nt: TGTGCCACCCGCAGACCTCCGGGACAGGGGAATTCACCCCTCCACTTT
j_gene: TRBJ2-1; abundance: -; d_gene: TRBD2; v_gene: TRBV7-6; CDR3aa: CASSLAGGGFYNEQFF; CDR3nt: TGTGCCAGCAGCTTAGCCGGGGGAGGGTTTTACAATGAGCAGTTCTTC
j_gene: TRBJ1-1; abundance: once; d_gene: -; v_gene: TRBV27; CDR3aa: CASSPSTGMNTEAFF; CDR3nt: TGTGCCAGCAGTCCCTCGACAGGTATGAACACTGAAGCTTTCTTT
j_gene: TRBJ1-2; abundance: -; d_gene: -; v_gene: TRBV18; CDR3aa: CASSPVTGNSRANYGYTF; CDR3nt: TGTGCCAGCTCACCAGTCACAGGGAATTCTAGAGCTAACTATGGCTACACCTTC
j_gene: TRBJ2-5; abundance: -; d_gene: -; v_gene: TRBV3-1/TRBV3-2; CDR3aa: CASSPDWRVGKTQYF; CDR3nt: TGTGCCAGCAGCCCCGACTGGCGGGTCGGTAAGACCCAGTACTTC
j_gene: TRBJ1-6; abundance: -; d_gene: -; v_gene: TRBV12-3/TRBV12-4; CDR3aa: CASSLNPDSPLHF; CDR3nt: TGTGCCAGCAGTTTAAATCCGGATTCACCCCTCCACTTT
j_gene: TRBJ1-2; abundance: once; d_gene: -; v_gene: TRBV24-1; CDR3aa: CATSDSRQAPAVNYTF; CDR3nt: TGTGCCACCAGTGATTCGAGACAGGCTCCGGCTGTTAACTACACCTTC
j_gene: TRBJ2-3; abundance: -; d_gene: TRBD2; v_gene: TRBV2; CDR3aa: CASGLMRLAEDTQYF; CDR3nt: TGTGCCAGCGGCTTGATGAGACTAGCGGAAGATACGCAGTATTTT
j_gene: TRBJ1-1; abundance: once; d_gene: TRBD1; v_gene: TRBV5-1; CDR3aa: CASSLEGTGFTEAFF; CDR3nt: TGCGCCAGCAGCTTGGAGGGGACAGGATTCACTGAAGCTTTCTTT
j_gene: TRBJ2-7; abundance: -; d_gene: -; v_gene: TRBV2; CDR3aa: CASSDVSYEQYF; CDR3nt: TGTGCCAGCAGTGATGTCAGCTACGAGCAGTACTTC
j_gene: TRBJ1-6; abundance: -; d_gene: -; v_gene: TRBV5-4; CDR3aa: CASSLAVGEGYNSPLHF; CDR3nt: TGTGCCAGCAGCTTGGCGGTCGGGGAGGGTTATAATTCACCCCTCCACTTT
j_gene: TRBJ2-3; abundance: -; d_gene: TRBD2; v_gene: TRBV7-8; CDR3aa: CASSSNRIPGLARGTDTQYF; CDR3nt: TGTGCCAGCAGCTCCAACCGAATACCGGGACTAGCGAGGGGGACAGATACGCAGTATTTT
j_gene: TRBJ1-1; abundance: -; d_gene: -; v_gene: TRBV27; CDR3aa: CASSMTVYTEAFF; CDR3nt: TGTGCCAGCAGCATGACAGTCTACACTGAAGCTTTCTTT
j_gene: TRBJ2-1; abundance: -; d_gene: -; v_gene: TRBV3-1/TRBV3-2; CDR3aa: CASRDGDEQFF; CDR3nt: TGTGCCAGCAGAGACGGGGATGAGCAGTTCTTC
j_gene: TRBJ1-1; abundance: -; d_gene: -; v_gene: TRBV11-2; CDR3aa: CASSRDRNTEAFF; CDR3nt: TGTGCCAGCAGCCGAGACAGGAACACTGAAGCTTTCTTT
j_gene: TRBJ1-5; abundance: -; d_gene: TRBD1; v_gene: TRBV5-1; CDR3aa: CASSLGTGGQPQHF; CDR3nt: TGCGCCAGCAGCTTGGGGACAGGGGGACAGCCCCAGCATTTT
j_gene: TRBJ1-2; abundance: -; d_gene: -; v_gene: TRBV7-8; CDR3aa: CASSQSPTGTYGYTF; CDR3nt: TGTGCCAGCAGCCAGAGCCCTACAGGGACCTATGGCTACACCTTC
j_gene: TRBJ2-1; abundance: -; d_gene: -; v_gene: TRBV5-4; CDR3aa: CASSGIQGRGDYNEQFF; CDR3nt: TGTGCCAGCAGTGGGATACAGGGTAGAGGGGACTACAATGAGCAGTTCTTC
j_gene: TRBJ2-7; abundance: -; d_gene: TRBD1; v_gene: TRBV4-2; CDR3aa: CASSQDSSGQTSYEQYF; CDR3nt: TGTGCCAGCAGCCAAGATAGTTCGGGACAGACCTCCTACGAGCAGTACTTC
j_gene: TRBJ2-6; abundance: -; d_gene: -; v_gene: TRBV19; CDR3aa: CASSIETTGILASGANVLTF; CDR3nt: TGTGCCAGTAGTATAGAGACCACAGGGATTCTCGCATCTGGGGCCAACGTCCTGACTTTC
j_gene: TRBJ1-3; abundance: -; d_gene: TRBD1; v_gene: TRBV5-4; CDR3aa: CASSVGQAGNTIYF; CDR3nt: TGTGCCAGCAGCGTGGGACAGGCTGGAAACACCATATATTTT
j_gene: TRBJ2-3; abundance: -; d_gene: -; v_gene: TRBV28; CDR3aa: CASSFISASGTDTQYF; CDR3nt: TGTGCCAGCAGTTTTATCTCGGCTAGCGGCACAGATACGCAGTATTTT
j_gene: TRBJ2-1; abundance: -; d_gene: -; v_gene: TRBV27; CDR3aa: CASSPTFNEQFF; CDR3nt: TGTGCCAGCAGTCCGACTTTCAATGAGCAGTTCTTC
j_gene: TRBJ1-5; abundance: -; d_gene: -; v_gene: TRBV12-3/TRBV12-4; CDR3aa: CASSFGVSQPQHF; CDR3nt: TGTGCCAGCAGTTTCGGGGTAAGTCAGCCCCAGCATTTT
j_gene: TRBJ2-7; abundance: -; d_gene: -; v_gene: TRBV4-1; CDR3aa: CASSQVPTGKYEQYF; CDR3nt: TGCGCCAGCAGCCAAGTCCCCACAGGGAAATACGAGCAGTACTTC
j_gene: TRBJ2-1; abundance: -; d_gene: TRBD1; v_gene: TRBV7-9; CDR3aa: CASRAGTGSYNEQFF; CDR3nt: TGTGCCAGCCGCGCGGGGACAGGCTCCTACAATGAGCAGTTCTTC